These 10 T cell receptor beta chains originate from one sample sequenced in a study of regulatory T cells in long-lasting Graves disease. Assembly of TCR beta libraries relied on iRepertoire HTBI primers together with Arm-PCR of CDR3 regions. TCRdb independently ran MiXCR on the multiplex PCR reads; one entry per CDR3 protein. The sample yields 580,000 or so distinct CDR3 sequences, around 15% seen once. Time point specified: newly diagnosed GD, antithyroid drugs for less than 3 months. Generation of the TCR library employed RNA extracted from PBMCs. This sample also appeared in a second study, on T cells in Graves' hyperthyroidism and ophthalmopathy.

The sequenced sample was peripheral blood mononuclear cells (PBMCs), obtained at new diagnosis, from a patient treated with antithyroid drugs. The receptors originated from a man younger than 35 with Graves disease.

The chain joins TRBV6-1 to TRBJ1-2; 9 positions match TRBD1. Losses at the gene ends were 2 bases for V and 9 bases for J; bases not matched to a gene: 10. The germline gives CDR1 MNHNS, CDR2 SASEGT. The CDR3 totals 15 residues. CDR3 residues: CASSETGTGSRSYTF. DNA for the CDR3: TGTGCCAGCAGTGAAACTGGGACAGGGAGTAGGAGCTACACCTTC.

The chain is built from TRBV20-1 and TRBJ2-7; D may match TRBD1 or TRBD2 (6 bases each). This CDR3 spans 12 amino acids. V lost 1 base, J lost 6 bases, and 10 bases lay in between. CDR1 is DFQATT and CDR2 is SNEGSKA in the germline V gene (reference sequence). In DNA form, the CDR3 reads TGCAGTGCTAGAGTTGGAGGGGGCGAGCAGTACTTC. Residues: CSARVGGGEQYF.

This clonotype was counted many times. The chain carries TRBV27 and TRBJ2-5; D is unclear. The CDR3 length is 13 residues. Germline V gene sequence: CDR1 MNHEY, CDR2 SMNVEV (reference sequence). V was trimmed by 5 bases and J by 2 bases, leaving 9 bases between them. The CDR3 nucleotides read TGTGCCAGCAGTCCCATGGGTCAAGAGACCCAGTACTTC. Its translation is CASSPMGQETQYF.

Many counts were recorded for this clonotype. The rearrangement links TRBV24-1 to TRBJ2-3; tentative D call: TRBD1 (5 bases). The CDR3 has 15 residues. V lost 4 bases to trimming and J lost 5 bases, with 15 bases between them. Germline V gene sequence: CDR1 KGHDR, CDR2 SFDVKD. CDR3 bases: TGTGCCACCAGTGACCGCAGGGTTCTGCAAGATACGCAGTATTTT. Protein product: CATSDRRVLQDTQYF.

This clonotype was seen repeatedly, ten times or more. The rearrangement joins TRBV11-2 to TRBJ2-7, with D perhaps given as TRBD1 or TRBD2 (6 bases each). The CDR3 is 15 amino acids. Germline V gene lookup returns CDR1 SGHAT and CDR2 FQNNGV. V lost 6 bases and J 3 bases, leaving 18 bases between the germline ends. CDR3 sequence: CASRRGQTSIYEQYF. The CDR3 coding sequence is TGTGCCAGCAGACGGGGGCAGACTTCGATCTACGAGCAGTACTTC.

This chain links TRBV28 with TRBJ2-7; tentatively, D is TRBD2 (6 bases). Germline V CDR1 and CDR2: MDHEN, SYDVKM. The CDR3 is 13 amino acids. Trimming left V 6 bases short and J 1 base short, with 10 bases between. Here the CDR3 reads CASRETRSYEQYF. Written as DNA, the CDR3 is TGTGCCAGCAGAGAGACTAGGTCCTACGAGCAGTACTTC.

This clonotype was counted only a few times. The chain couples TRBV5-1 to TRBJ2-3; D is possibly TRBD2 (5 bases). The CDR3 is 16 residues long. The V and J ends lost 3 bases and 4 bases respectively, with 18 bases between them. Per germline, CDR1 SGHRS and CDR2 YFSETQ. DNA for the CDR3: TGCGCCAGCAGCTCCGAGCCACTAGGGATCTCAGATACGCAGTATTTT. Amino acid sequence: CASSSEPLGISDTQYF.

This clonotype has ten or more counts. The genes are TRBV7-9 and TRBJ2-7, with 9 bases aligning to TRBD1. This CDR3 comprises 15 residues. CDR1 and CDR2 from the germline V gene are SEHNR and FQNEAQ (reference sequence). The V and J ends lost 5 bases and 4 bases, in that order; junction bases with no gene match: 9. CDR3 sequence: CASSPRDRVEYEQYF. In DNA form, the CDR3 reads TGTGCCAGCAGCCCCCGGGACAGGGTCGAGTACGAGCAGTACTTC.

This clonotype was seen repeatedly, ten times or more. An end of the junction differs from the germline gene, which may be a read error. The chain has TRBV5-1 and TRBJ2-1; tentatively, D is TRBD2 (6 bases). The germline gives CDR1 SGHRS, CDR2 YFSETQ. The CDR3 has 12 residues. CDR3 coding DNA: TGTGCCAGCAGCTTGGGACTGGGAGAGCAGTTCTTC. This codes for CASSLGLGEQFF.

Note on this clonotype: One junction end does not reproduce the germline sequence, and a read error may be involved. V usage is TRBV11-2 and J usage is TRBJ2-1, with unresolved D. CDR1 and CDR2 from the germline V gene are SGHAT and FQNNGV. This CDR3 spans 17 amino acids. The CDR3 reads CASSQDRNSIIYNEQFF. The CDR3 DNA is TGCGCCAGCAGCCAAGATAGAAACTCCATTATCTACAATGAGCAGTTCTTC.